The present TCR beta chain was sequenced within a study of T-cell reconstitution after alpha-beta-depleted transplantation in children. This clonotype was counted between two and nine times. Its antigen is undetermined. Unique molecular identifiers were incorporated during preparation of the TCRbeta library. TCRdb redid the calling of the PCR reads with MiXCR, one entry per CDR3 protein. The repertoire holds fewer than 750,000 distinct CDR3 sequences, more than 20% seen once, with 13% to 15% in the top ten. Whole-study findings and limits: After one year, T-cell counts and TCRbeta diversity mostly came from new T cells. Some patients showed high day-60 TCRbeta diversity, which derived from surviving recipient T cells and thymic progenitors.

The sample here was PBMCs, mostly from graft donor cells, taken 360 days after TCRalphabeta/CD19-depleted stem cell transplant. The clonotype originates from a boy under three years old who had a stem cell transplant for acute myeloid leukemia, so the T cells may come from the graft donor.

The CDR3 is CASGTQGTNYGYTF. CDR3 nucleotide sequence: TGCGCCAGCGGCACGCAGGGAACTAACTATGGCTACACCTTC. The J gene is TRBJ1-2, the V gene TRBV5-1; a weak D match, TRBD1 (5 bases). The V gene's germline CDR1 is SGHRS and CDR2 YFSETQ. Between the trimmed V and J ends, which lost 7 bases and 0 bases, there was a span of 13 bases. The CDR3 runs 14 residues.